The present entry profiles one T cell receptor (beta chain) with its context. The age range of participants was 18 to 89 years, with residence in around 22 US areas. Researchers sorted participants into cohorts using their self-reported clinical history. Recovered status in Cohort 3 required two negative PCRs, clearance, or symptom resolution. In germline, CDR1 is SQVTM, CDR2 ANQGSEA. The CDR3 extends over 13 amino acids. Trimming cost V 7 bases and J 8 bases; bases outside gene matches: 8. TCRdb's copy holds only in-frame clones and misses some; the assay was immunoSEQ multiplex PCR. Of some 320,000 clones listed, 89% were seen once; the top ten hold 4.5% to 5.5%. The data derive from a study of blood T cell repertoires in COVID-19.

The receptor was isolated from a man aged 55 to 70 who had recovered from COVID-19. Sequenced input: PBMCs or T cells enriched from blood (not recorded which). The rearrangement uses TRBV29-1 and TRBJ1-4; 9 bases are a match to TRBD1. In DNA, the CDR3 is TGCAGCGGGGGGGACAGGGACCTCGAAAAACTGTTTTTT. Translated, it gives CSGGDRDLEKLFF. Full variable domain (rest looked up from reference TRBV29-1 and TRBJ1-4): SAVISQKPSRDICQRGTSLTIQCQVDSQVTMMFWYRQQPGQSLTLIATANQGSEATYESGFVIDKFPISRPNLTFSTLTVSNMSPEDSSIYLCSGGDRDLEKLFFGSGTQLSVL.